These 6 T cell receptor beta chains came from one sample sequenced in a study of regulatory T cells in long-lasting Graves disease (dated by TCRdb to the early 2020s). To prepare the library, multiplex PCR was applied. Sequenced using an Illumina HiSeq 4000. CDR3 regions were amplified by Arm-PCR with iRepertoire HTBI primers to construct TCR beta libraries. TCRdb's own reprocessing of the public reads used fastp at Q25 and MiXCR and kept productive beta chains. Each record represents a unique CDR3 protein, reported with the most common genes and DNA among its rows. In this sample the table shows about 430,000 distinct CDR3 sequences, roughly 21% of which occur a single time. The biggest ten clones account for roughly an eighth of the sample. The time point label here, explained by the study, means: persistent/refractory GD, antithyroid drugs over 5 years with positive TRAb. RNA was extracted from PBMCs in TRIzol for both TCR sequencing and RNA sequencing.

This specimen was peripheral blood mononuclear cells (PBMCs), taken when the disease was refractory, from a patient treated with antithyroid drugs. Every receptor here comes from a female donor with Graves disease.

The chain uses TRBV7-3 and TRBJ2-2; D not resolved. The CDR3 is 15 residues long. CDR1 and CDR2 (germline): SGHTA, FQGTGA. V dropped 2 bases and J dropped 1 base, with 8 bases sitting between them. In nucleotides, the CDR3 is TGTGCCAGCAGCTTAGATAGGGAGAACACCGGGGAGCTGTTTTTT. The encoded protein is CASSLDRENTGELFF. The whole variable domain, filled in from reference TRBV7-3 and TRBJ2-2, reads GAGVSQTPSNKVTEKGKYVELRCDPISGHTALYWYRQSLGQGPEFLIYFQGTGAADDSGLPNDRFFAVRPEGSVSTLKIQRTERGDSAVYLCASSLDRENTGELFFGEGSRLTVL.

The V call is TRBV2, the J call TRBJ2-7; 11 positions agree with TRBD2. The trim removed 3 bases at V and 6 bases at J, leaving 10 bases unmatched. The length of the CDR3 is 16 residues. Germline loops: CDR1 SNHLY, CDR2 FYNNEI. The CDR3 region is CASSDSGRAFLREQYF. CDR3 sequence (DNA): TGTGCCAGCAGTGATAGCGGGAGGGCCTTCTTGCGCGAGCAGTACTTC.

The chain uses TRBV19 and TRBJ2-7; perhaps TRBD2 as D (6 bases). CDR3 length: 14 residues. The V and J ends lost 5 bases and 6 bases respectively, with 17 bases between them. In germline, CDR1 is LNHDA, CDR2 SQIVND (reference sequence). The CDR3 sequence: CASSLLGTDGEQYF. CDR3 sequence (DNA): TGTGCCAGTAGTCTTTTAGGGACTGATGGCGAGCAGTACTTC.

The rearrangement links TRBV6-4 to TRBJ1-3; D gene unclear. The V gene lost 6 bases and the J gene lost 1 base, with 25 bases spanning the gap. Germline CDR1 MRHNA, CDR2 SNTAGT. The CDR3 spans 19 residues. CDR3 bases: TGTGCCAGCAGAGGAGGTTCGCCTAACCGAAACGATTCTGGAAACACCATATATTTT. It codes for CASRGGSPNRNDSGNTIYF.

There are a few counts of this clonotype. The genes are TRBV20-1 and TRBJ2-7; tentatively, D is TRBD1 or TRBD2 (5 bases each). V lost 0 bases and J 4 bases, leaving 22 bases between the germline ends. The germline V gene has CDR1 DFQATT and CDR2 SNEGSKA (reference sequence). This CDR3 spans 17 amino acids. For the CDR3, the DNA is TGCAGTGCTAGAGATAGCGATGAGGGACCAATCTTTTACGAGCAGTACTTC. It translates to CSARDSDEGPIFYEQYF.

There are a few counts of this clonotype. The chain couples TRBV19 to TRBJ1-1, with D possibly matching TRBD1 (6 bases). CDR1 LNHDA and CDR2 SQIVND come from the germline V gene (reference sequence). The CDR3 consists of 15 residues. Trimming took 1 base from V and 3 from J, leaving 12 bases between them. The CDR3 coding sequence is TGTGCCAGTAGTATAGTTGGGGGGCCATACACTGAAGCTTTCTTT. Protein product: CASSIVGGPYTEAFF. Together with reference TRBV19 and TRBJ1-1, the CDR3 gives the full variable domain: DGGITQSPKYLFRKEGQNVTLSCEQNLNHDAMYWYRQDPGQGLRLIYYSQIVNDFQKGDIAEGYSVSREKKESFPLTVTSAQKNPTAFYLCASSIVGGPYTEAFFGQGTRLTVV.